Listed below are T cell receptor beta chains from one sample, sequenced in a study of T cells in Graves' hyperthyroidism and ophthalmopathy. In TCRdb, the multiplex PCR reads were re-called with MiXCR into one record per CDR3 protein. The table includes around 500,000 distinct CDR3 sequences, about 20% detected once. Sequencing was done on a sample of blood. Receptors originate from a woman between 65 and 79 years old with Graves' ophthalmopathy. Both conserved end residues are part of each CDR3. The D gene is left open where the match is weak. Clone size is given for some rows only: seen once, a few or many times, or a class if the clone is expanded.

cdr3_aa: CATLEGRWNEQFF
cdr3_nt: TGTGCCACCCTGGAGGGCCGGTGGAATGAGCAGTTCTTC
v_call: TRBV6-1
d_call: .
j_call: TRBJ2-1
clone_size: few

cdr3_aa: CASSQGVTSGNNEQFF
cdr3_nt: TGCGCCAGCAGCCAAGGAGTGACTAGCGGGAACAATGAGCAGTTCTTC
v_call: TRBV4-1
d_call: TRBD2
j_call: TRBJ2-1
clone_size: .

cdr3_aa: CASSGLAGGAGELFF
cdr3_nt: TGTGCCAGCAGCGGACTAGCGGGAGGAGCCGGGGAGCTGTTTTTT
v_call: TRBV27
d_call: TRBD2
j_call: TRBJ2-2
clone_size: few

cdr3_aa: CASSQDGDRGIGSGNTIYF
cdr3_nt: TGCGCCAGCAGCCAAGACGGGGACAGGGGGATTGGCTCGGGAAACACCATATATTTT
v_call: TRBV4-3
d_call: TRBD1
j_call: TRBJ1-3
clone_size: .

cdr3_aa: CASSATGGVVTGELFF
cdr3_nt: TGCGCCAGCAGTGCCACTGGCGGAGTTGTCACCGGGGAGCTGTTTTTT
v_call: TRBV10-2
d_call: .
j_call: TRBJ2-2
clone_size: few

cdr3_aa: CASSQDQGSGYTF
cdr3_nt: TGTGCCAGCAGCCAAGATCAAGGGTCTGGCTACACCTTC
v_call: TRBV4-2
d_call: .
j_call: TRBJ1-2
clone_size: .

cdr3_aa: CSAQRGEQPQHF
cdr3_nt: TGCAGTGCACAGAGAGGGGAGCAGCCCCAGCATTTT
v_call: TRBV20-1
d_call: .
j_call: TRBJ1-5
clone_size: .

cdr3_aa: CASTSTYAGFEPYGYTF
cdr3_nt: TGTGCCAGCACTTCTACTTACGCTGGGTTTGAACCATATGGCTACACCTTC
v_call: TRBV6-5
d_call: .
j_call: TRBJ1-2
clone_size: few

cdr3_aa: CASSIRRYTEAFF
cdr3_nt: TGTGCCAGTAGTATCCGGAGGTACACTGAAGCTTTCTTT
v_call: TRBV19
d_call: .
j_call: TRBJ1-1
clone_size: .

cdr3_aa: CASSLEYSLEAFF
cdr3_nt: TGTGCCAGCAGTTTAGAATACAGCCTTGAAGCTTTCTTT
v_call: TRBV6-1
d_call: .
j_call: TRBJ1-1
clone_size: many

cdr3_aa: CASSLSGTGENQPQHF
cdr3_nt: TGCGCCAGCAGCCTTTCCGGGACAGGGGAAAATCAGCCCCAGCATTTT
v_call: TRBV4-1
d_call: TRBD1
j_call: TRBJ1-5
clone_size: .

cdr3_aa: CSALSNGYTF
cdr3_nt: TGCAGTGCTTTATCGAATGGCTACACCTTC
v_call: TRBV20-1
d_call: .
j_call: TRBJ1-2
clone_size: few

cdr3_aa: CASSPRAQLTEAFF
cdr3_nt: TGTGCCAGCTCACCCAGGGCTCAGTTGACTGAAGCTTTCTTT
v_call: TRBV18
d_call: .
j_call: TRBJ1-1
clone_size: .

cdr3_aa: CASTTGWSSNSPLHF
cdr3_nt: TGTGCCAGCACGACAGGATGGTCTAGTAATTCACCCCTCCACTTT
v_call: TRBV6-2/TRBV6-3
d_call: .
j_call: TRBJ1-6
clone_size: once

cdr3_aa: CSARLASQETQYF
cdr3_nt: TGCAGTGCTAGACTAGCTTCCCAAGAGACCCAGTACTTC
v_call: TRBV20-1
d_call: .
j_call: TRBJ2-5
clone_size: few

cdr3_aa: CSASIIDADTQYF
cdr3_nt: TGCAGTGCTTCAATTATTGACGCAGATACGCAGTATTTT
v_call: TRBV20-1
d_call: .
j_call: TRBJ2-3
clone_size: many

cdr3_aa: CSVAAGRGDSNQPQHF
cdr3_nt: TGCAGCGTTGCTGCCGGGCGTGGGGATAGCAATCAGCCCCAGCATTTT
v_call: TRBV29-1
d_call: .
j_call: TRBJ1-5
clone_size: few

cdr3_aa: CASSLTGGADSPLHF
cdr3_nt: TGTGCCAGCAGCCTGACAGGGGGTGCTGATTCACCCCTCCACTTT
v_call: TRBV3-1
d_call: TRBD1
j_call: TRBJ1-6
clone_size: .

cdr3_aa: CSARGTGNVYEQYF
cdr3_nt: TGCAGTGCTCGGGGGACAGGGAATGTCTACGAGCAGTACTTC
v_call: TRBV20-1
d_call: TRBD1
j_call: TRBJ2-7
clone_size: .

cdr3_aa: CASTMGQGAGDTQYF
cdr3_nt: TGTGCCAGCACCATGGGACAGGGGGCCGGTGATACGCAGTATTTT
v_call: TRBV2
d_call: TRBD1
j_call: TRBJ2-3
clone_size: many

cdr3_aa: CASSGPQGFNQPQHF
cdr3_nt: TGTGCCAGTAGTGGACCACAGGGTTTCAATCAGCCCCAGCATTTT
v_call: TRBV19
d_call: .
j_call: TRBJ1-5
clone_size: .

cdr3_aa: CASRPSGVYTQYF
cdr3_nt: TGTGCCAGCAGACCCTCAGGGGTATATACGCAGTATTTT
v_call: TRBV28
d_call: .
j_call: TRBJ2-3
clone_size: many

cdr3_aa: CASSDGGSGNQPQHF
cdr3_nt: TGTGCCAGCAGTGACGGGGGGTCTGGCAATCAGCCCCAGCATTTT
v_call: TRBV2
d_call: .
j_call: TRBJ1-5
clone_size: many

cdr3_aa: CASSLAASSYEQYF
cdr3_nt: TGTGCCAGCAGCTTAGCGGCGTCCTCCTACGAGCAGTACTTC
v_call: TRBV7-8
d_call: .
j_call: TRBJ2-7
clone_size: .

cdr3_aa: CASRLSGGTGELFF
cdr3_nt: TGTGCCAGCAGGCTCAGCGGGGGCACCGGGGAGCTGTTTTTT
v_call: TRBV9
d_call: TRBD2
j_call: TRBJ2-2
clone_size: few

cdr3_aa: CAWSFNANEQFF
cdr3_nt: TGTGCCTGGAGTTTTAACGCCAATGAGCAGTTCTTC
v_call: TRBV30
d_call: .
j_call: TRBJ2-1
clone_size: few

cdr3_aa: CASREGGANEKLFF
cdr3_nt: TGTGCCAGCAGGGAAGGGGGTGCTAATGAAAAACTGTTTTTT
v_call: TRBV6-1
d_call: .
j_call: TRBJ1-4
clone_size: few

cdr3_aa: CASSPGPLNEQFF
cdr3_nt: TGTGCCAGCAGCCCAGGGCCTTTGAATGAGCAGTTCTTC
v_call: TRBV9
d_call: .
j_call: TRBJ2-1
clone_size: few

cdr3_aa: CASSFGGLIDYGYTF
cdr3_nt: TGTGCCAGCAGCTTCGGGGGCCTTATCGACTATGGCTACACCTTC
v_call: TRBV7-9
d_call: .
j_call: TRBJ1-2
clone_size: many

cdr3_aa: CASSADSRQTEAFF
cdr3_nt: TGCGCCAGCAGCGCGGACAGCCGTCAGACTGAAGCTTTCTTT
v_call: TRBV5-1
d_call: .
j_call: TRBJ1-1
clone_size: .

cdr3_aa: CASSFHSKDYGYTF
cdr3_nt: TGTGCCAGCAGTTTCCATTCCAAGGACTATGGCTACACCTTC
v_call: TRBV28
d_call: .
j_call: TRBJ1-2
clone_size: .

cdr3_aa: CASSRDREPQETQYF
cdr3_nt: TGTGCCAGCAGCCGGGACAGGGAGCCACAAGAGACCCAGTACTTC
v_call: TRBV2
d_call: TRBD1
j_call: TRBJ2-5
clone_size: .

cdr3_aa: CASRYEPLTNYGYTF
cdr3_nt: TGTGCCAGCAGATACGAGCCCTTAACTAACTATGGCTACACCTTC
v_call: TRBV12-3/TRBV12-4
d_call: .
j_call: TRBJ1-2
clone_size: many

cdr3_aa: CASSLRGWTYNSPLHF
cdr3_nt: TGTGCCAGCAGCTTGCGGGGCTGGACCTATAATTCACCCCTCCACTTT
v_call: TRBV5-6
d_call: .
j_call: TRBJ1-6
clone_size: .

cdr3_aa: CSAWTRGSYEQYF
cdr3_nt: TGCAGCGCCTGGACAAGGGGCTCCTACGAGCAGTACTTC
v_call: TRBV29-1
d_call: .
j_call: TRBJ2-7
clone_size: .

cdr3_aa: CASSSTGGQVEQYF
cdr3_nt: TGTGCCAGCAGCTCAACGGGGGGACAGGTTGAGCAGTACTTC
v_call: TRBV7-2
d_call: .
j_call: TRBJ2-7
clone_size: few

cdr3_aa: CASSLSGTSGLEDTQYF
cdr3_nt: TGTGCCAGCAGCCTCTCCGGGACTAGCGGGCTTGAGGATACGCAGTATTTT
v_call: TRBV6-2/TRBV6-3
d_call: TRBD2
j_call: TRBJ2-3
clone_size: few

cdr3_aa: CALRDRGSGELFF
cdr3_nt: TGCGCCCTAAGGGACAGGGGATCCGGGGAGCTGTTTTTT
v_call: TRBV10-2
d_call: TRBD1
j_call: TRBJ2-2
clone_size: .

cdr3_aa: CASSSGGRKQPQHF
cdr3_nt: TGTGCCAGCAGTTCAGGGGGACGAAAGCAGCCCCAGCATTTT
v_call: TRBV6-5
d_call: TRBD1
j_call: TRBJ1-5
clone_size: .

cdr3_aa: CASSHQGADEQFF
cdr3_nt: TGTGCCAGCAGCCATCAAGGTGCGGATGAGCAGTTCTTC
v_call: TRBV7-3
d_call: .
j_call: TRBJ2-1
clone_size: few

cdr3_aa: CASSGRGFAYTF
cdr3_nt: TGTGCCAGCAGCGGCAGGGGGTTCGCCTACACCTTC
v_call: TRBV11-2
d_call: TRBD1
j_call: TRBJ1-2
clone_size: .

cdr3_aa: CASRPGTGNDEQFF
cdr3_nt: TGCGCCAGCAGGCCCGGGACAGGAAATGATGAGCAGTTCTTC
v_call: TRBV5-1
d_call: TRBD1
j_call: TRBJ2-1
clone_size: few

cdr3_aa: CASSSYSGQVNQPQHF
cdr3_nt: TGTGCCAGCAGTTCGTACTCGGGACAGGTCAATCAGCCCCAGCATTTT
v_call: TRBV6-2/TRBV6-3
d_call: TRBD1
j_call: TRBJ1-5
clone_size: many

cdr3_aa: CASSQAGSGNQPQHF
cdr3_nt: TGTGCCAGCAGCCAAGCAGGCTCAGGCAATCAGCCCCAGCATTTT
v_call: TRBV3-1
d_call: .
j_call: TRBJ1-5
clone_size: .

cdr3_aa: CASSLGHLGRAFF
cdr3_nt: TGTGCCAGCAGCCTTGGGCACCTCGGGCGAGCTTTCTTT
v_call: TRBV28
d_call: .
j_call: TRBJ1-1
clone_size: few